This TCR beta chain derives from a study of molecular identifiers for immune sequencing clone quantification. Study findings and constraints: Shared barcodes on identical TCR molecules could underestimate the sizes of highly expanded clones.

The V and J ends lost 1 base and 0 bases respectively, with 7 bases between them. Germline V lookup: CDR1 SGHAT, CDR2 FQNNGV. The length of the CDR3 is 15 residues. This clonotype appeared a few times. No antigen is known for it. Naive CD8 T cells were FACS-sorted by CD8+CD4-CCR7+CD45RA+ markers. TCRdb used MiXCR to reprocess the PCR reads, holding one entry per CDR3 protein. The table records hundreds of thousands of distinct CDR3 sequences, 25% of them present only once. This clonotype originated in a human donor in good health. Some libraries in this study had Jurkat cell RNA spiked in. Sequenced: naive CD8+ T cells from blood, with Jurkat cell RNA spiked in. Subset reported: FACS-sorted CD8+CD4-CCR7+CD45RA+ naive T cells. The chain has TRBV11-2 and TRBJ2-1; no reliable D call. CDR3 loop: CASSLVFGSYNEQFF. The CDR3 DNA sequence: TGTGCCAGCAGCTTAGTTTTCGGCTCCTACAATGAGCAGTTCTTC. Complete variable domain (other parts from reference TRBV11-2 and TRBJ2-1): EAGVAQSPRYKIIEKRQSVAFWCNPISGHATLYWYQQILGQGPKLLIQFQNNGVVDDSQLPKDRFSAERLKGVDSTLKIQPAKLEDSAVYLCASSLVFGSYNEQFFGPGTRLTVL.